Detailed here is one TCR beta chain. The study used about 100 million PBMCs per unsorted sample for genomic DNA. This sample is part of a study of shared clonotypes between healthy human individuals. Study summary: Participating donors consisted of two women and a few men aged 18 to 49.

Produced via immunoSEQ multiplex PCR; TCRdb's table is partial and in-frame only. The data contain fewer than 600,000 clones, 60% to 85% of them singletons. CDR3 length: 15 amino acids. The ends lost 4 bases at V and 4 bases at J; junction bases unmatched: 7. From germline, CDR1 is SEHNR and CDR2 FQNEAQ (reference sequence). The chain joins TRBV7-9 to TRBJ2-5; 9 bases fit TRBD1. The specimen was PBMCs. This TCR derives from a woman in her thirties or forties in good health. Some clones in this sample may be carry-over from other donors' samples. The CDR3 loop reads CASSSSRQGGETQYF. In nucleotides, the CDR3 is TGTGCCAGCAGCTCAAGTAGACAGGGGGGAGAGACCCAGTACTTC. The full variable domain, in which reference TRBV7-9 and TRBJ2-5 provide the parts outside the CDR3, is DTGVSQNPRHKITKRGQNVTFRCDPISEHNRLYWYRQTLGQGPEFLTYFQNEAQLEKSRLLSDRFSAERPKGSFSTLEIQRTEQGDSAMYLCASSSSRQGGETQYFGPGTRLLVL.